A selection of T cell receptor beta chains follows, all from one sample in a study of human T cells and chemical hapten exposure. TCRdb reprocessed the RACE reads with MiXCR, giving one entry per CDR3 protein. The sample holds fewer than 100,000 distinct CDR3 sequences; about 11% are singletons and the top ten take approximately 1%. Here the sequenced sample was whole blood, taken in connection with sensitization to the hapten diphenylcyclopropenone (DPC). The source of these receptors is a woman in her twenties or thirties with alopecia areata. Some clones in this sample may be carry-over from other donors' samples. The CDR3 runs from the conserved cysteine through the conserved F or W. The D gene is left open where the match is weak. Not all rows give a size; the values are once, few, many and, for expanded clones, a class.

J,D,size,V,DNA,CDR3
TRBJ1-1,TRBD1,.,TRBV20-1,TGCAGTGCTTTTTGGGACAGGGATCCCCTGAGGAAGAACACTGAAGCTTTCTTT,CSAFWDRDPLRKNTEAFF
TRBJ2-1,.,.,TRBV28,TGTGCCAGCAGTTTACTATTTGATGAGCAGTTCTTC,CASSLLFDEQFF
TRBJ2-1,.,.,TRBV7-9,TGTGCCAGCAGTGTACCCGGTCTTAGCTCCTACAATGAGCAGTTCTTC,CASSVPGLSSYNEQFF
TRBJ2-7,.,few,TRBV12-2,TGTGCAAGTCGCTCGGGACTAGAGTCCTACGAGCAGTACTTC,CASRSGLESYEQYF
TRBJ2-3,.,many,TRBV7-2,TGTGCCAGCAGCCGCAGCTTAAGCCGAATGGCAGATACGCAGTATTTT,CASSRSLSRMADTQYF
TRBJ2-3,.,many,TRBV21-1,TGTGCCAGCAGCATGCGTTCACGGATTAAGACGTGGGACAGCGATCCAGATACGCAGTATTTT,CASSMRSRIKTWDSDPDTQYF
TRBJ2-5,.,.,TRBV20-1,TGCAGTGCTCCTACTCCCGACAGGTACCAAGAGACCCAGTACTTC,CSAPTPDRYQETQYF
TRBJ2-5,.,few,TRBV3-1,TGTGCCAGCAGCCAGCTCGCCTTACAAGAGACCCAGTACTTC,CASSQLALQETQYF
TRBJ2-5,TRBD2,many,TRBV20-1,TGCAGTGCTCCTCCGGCGGGGGGTAAAGAGACCCAGTACTTC,CSAPPAGGKETQYF
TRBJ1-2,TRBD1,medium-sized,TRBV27,TGTGCCAGCAGTTTACCAAACAGGGGGCATAATGGCTACACCTTC,CASSLPNRGHNGYTF
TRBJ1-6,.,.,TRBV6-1,TGTGCCAGCAGTGAAGGGCAGGGAGGCGGTTCACCCCTCCACTTT,CASSEGQGGGSPLHF
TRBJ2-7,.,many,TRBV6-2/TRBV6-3,TGTGCCAGCAGTTACTCGAGTTCGGGTAGCGGAAGCTCCTACGAGCAGTACTTC,CASSYSSSGSGSSYEQYF
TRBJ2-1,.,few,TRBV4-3,TGCGCCAGCAGCCAAGAAACCAGATGGGCTGAGCAGTTCTTC,CASSQETRWAEQFF
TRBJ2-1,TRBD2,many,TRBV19,TGTGCCAGTTCTCGATCCGGGACTAGCGGGATCAATGAGCAGTTCTTC,CASSRSGTSGINEQFF
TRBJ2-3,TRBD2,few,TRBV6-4,TGTGCCAGCAGTGACGGGGGGGACACAGATACGCAGTATTTT,CASSDGGDTDTQYF
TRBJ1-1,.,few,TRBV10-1,TGCGCCAGCAGGAGGGAGTTGAACACTGAAGCTTTCTTT,CASRRELNTEAFF
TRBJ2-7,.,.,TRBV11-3,TGTGCCAGCAGCTCAGCAGGGGGAGGCGAGCAGTACTTC,CASSSAGGGEQYF
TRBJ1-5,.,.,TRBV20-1,TGCAGTGCTAGAGTTGCGCATTTACTGGACAATCAGCCCCAGCATTTT,CSARVAHLLDNQPQHF
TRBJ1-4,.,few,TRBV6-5,TGTGCCAGCAGCCTACAGGGAGGAGATGAAAAACTGTTTTTT,CASSLQGGDEKLFF